A single sample is the source of the 29 T cell receptor beta chains below, sequenced in a study of blood T cell repertoires in COVID-19. The assay was immunoSEQ multiplex PCR, and TCRdb's table has in-frame clones only and misses some. Counted here are approximately 400,000 clones, 70% to 85% occurring once; the ten biggest clones make up 1.1%. The sample taken for sequencing was peripheral blood. These receptors were collected from a human donor with acute or convalescent COVID-19. The donor label of this sample is uncertain.

The DNA of the CDR3 is TGTGCCAGCAGCACGCGACAGGGTTCGGGGGAGCTGTTTTTT. As protein: CASSTRQGSGELFF. The genes are TRBV5-5 and TRBJ2-2, with TRBD1 identical over 7 bases. The germline V gene encodes CDR1 SGHKS and CDR2 YYEKEE (reference sequence). The CDR3 runs to 14 residues. V shed 4 bases and J 8 bases; nucleotides not matched to a gene: 8.

V and J are TRBV4-1 and TRBJ2-1, with 14 bases lining up with TRBD2. The germline V gene encodes CDR1 MGHRA and CDR2 YSYEKL. The CDR3 runs 20 residues. The junction had 16 bases not matched to a gene; V was cut back by 4 bases and J by 5 bases. This CDR3 is CASSLRKTSGGVYGNNEQFF. The CDR3 DNA reads TGCGCCAGCAGCCTCCGAAAGACTAGCGGGGGGGTGTACGGAAACAATGAGCAGTTCTTC.

V and J are TRBV6-4 and TRBJ1-2; D is unresolved. Germline V gives CDR1 MRHNA, CDR2 SNTAGT. Trimming removed 3 bases at V and 1 base at J, with 12 bases between. CDR3 length: 15 residues. Here the CDR3 reads CASSEEFRGNYGYTF. The CDR3 coding sequence is TGTGCCAGCAGTGAAGAGTTCCGGGGTAACTATGGCTACACCTTC.

This clone has a single count. The CDR3 spells CAWDLIGGTDTQYF. The CDR3 DNA sequence: TGTGCCTGGGACCTCATTGGAGGCACAGATACGCAGTATTTT. This chain uses TRBV30 with TRBJ2-3, with D hard to call. From germline, CDR1 is GTSNPN and CDR2 SVGIG (reference sequence). The CDR3 loop spans 14 amino acids. Trimming pared 5 bases from V and 1 base from J, leaving 13 bases between. Drawing the rest from reference TRBV30 and TRBJ2-3, the complete variable domain is SQTIHQWPATLVQPVGSPLSLECTVEGTSNPNLYWYRQAAGRGLQLLFYSVGIGQISSEVPQNLSASRPQDRQFILSSKKLLLSDSGFYLCAWDLIGGTDTQYFGPGTRLTVL.

V usage is TRBV5-1 and J usage is TRBJ2-2; perhaps TRBD1 as D (6 bases). The V gene's germline CDR1 is SGHRS and CDR2 YFSETQ. This CDR3 has 15 residues. Trimming pared 5 bases from V and 0 bases from J, leaving 11 bases between. The CDR3 here is CASRIRTANTGELFF. DNA of the CDR3: TGCGCCAGCAGAATACGGACAGCGAACACCGGGGAGCTGTTTTTT.

The CDR3 DNA follows: TGTGCCTGGAACCCTCCCCGACAGGGGGCTTGGGAGACCCAGTACTTC. Translation gives CAWNPPRQGAWETQYF. The chain recombines TRBV30 with TRBJ2-5; 10 bases are shared with TRBD1. The trim removed 4 bases at V and 5 bases at J, leaving 13 bases unmatched. There are 16 residues in the CDR3. Germline CDR1 and CDR2: GTSNPN and SVGIG (reference sequence).

This clone was picked up one time. This rearrangement joins TRBV19 to TRBJ1-5; 8 nucleotides agree with TRBD1. J lost 7 bases, V lost 3 bases, and 8 bases had no gene match. Germline V lookup: CDR1 LNHDA, CDR2 SQIVND (reference sequence). The CDR3 loop spans 15 amino acids. The DNA for the CDR3 is TGTGCCAGTAGTATCGAGGACAGGGCTCGACAGCCCCAGCATTTT. This sequence encodes CASSIEDRARQPQHF.

For the CDR3, the DNA is TGTGCCAGCAGCTCTACACAGGAGTCCTACGAGCAGTACTTC. This translates into CASSSTQESYEQYF. The rearrangement joins TRBV28 to TRBJ2-7; D possibly corresponds to TRBD1 (5 bases). The germline V gene has CDR1 MDHEN and CDR2 SYDVKM. The CDR3 loop spans 14 amino acids. The ends were cut back, 6 bases at V and 1 base at J, with 13 bases in the middle.

The chain combines TRBV7-2 with TRBJ1-1; TRBD1 might be the D (5 bases). Between the trimmed V and J ends, which lost 5 bases and 4 bases, there was a span of 14 bases. The germline gives CDR1 SGHTA, CDR2 FQGNSA. The CDR3 runs 14 residues. CDR3 amino acids: CASSARREVTEAFF. CDR3 in DNA: TGTGCCAGCAGCGCCCGCAGGGAGGTCACTGAAGCTTTCTTT.

This clone has just a few counts. The chain is built from TRBV2 and TRBJ1-4; 7 bases are shared with TRBD1. With V trimmed by 1 base and J by 10 bases, 6 bases remained unmatched. This CDR3 comprises 14 residues. CDR1 and CDR2 (germline): SNHLY, FYNNEI. CDR3 region: CASSEETGRRKLFF. CDR3 in DNA: TGTGCCAGCAGTGAAGAGACAGGGAGGAGAAAACTGTTTTTT.

J is TRBJ2-3 and V is TRBV7-9; TRBD2 agrees at 9 bases. CDR1 SEHNR and CDR2 FQNEAQ come from the germline V gene (reference sequence). V gave up 1 base and J gave up 4 bases; unmatched junction bases: 6. The CDR3 has 16 residues. The CDR3 reads CASSLVSGRAADTQYF. DNA for the CDR3: TGTGCCAGCAGCTTAGTTAGCGGGAGAGCTGCAGATACGCAGTATTTT.

The chain recombines TRBV3-1 (or the pseudogene TRBV3-2) with TRBJ2-1, with 10 bases matching TRBD1. The germline gives CDR1 LGHDT, CDR2 YNNKEL (reference sequence). The CDR3 covers 17 residues. Unmatched junction bases numbered 12, after V lost 3 bases and J lost 7 bases. The CDR3 sequence: CASSHYRRDRGMNEQFF. In DNA form, the CDR3 reads TGTGCCAGCAGCCACTACCGGCGGGACAGGGGAATGAATGAGCAGTTCTTC.

The rearrangement uses TRBV4-1 and TRBJ1-5; unclear D gene. Germline assignment: CDR1 MGHRA and CDR2 YSYEKL. This CDR3 contains 16 residues. The V gene lost 0 bases and the J gene lost 6 bases, with 15 bases spanning the gap. This CDR3 reads CASSQEWGGYGQPQHF. In nucleotides, the CDR3 is TGCGCCAGCAGCCAAGAGTGGGGAGGGTACGGTCAGCCCCAGCATTTT.

This clone was recorded once. The CDR3 DNA reads as TGTGCCAGCAGCGATGGCTGGGGGGGGCACACTGAAGCTTTCTTT. Translating gives CASSDGWGGHTEAFF. The chain combines TRBV3-1 (or the pseudogene TRBV3-2) with TRBJ1-1, with a possible D match to TRBD1 (6 bases). V shed 5 bases and J shed 3 bases, with 16 bases lying between them. CDR3 size: 15 residues. Germline assignment: CDR1 LGHDT and CDR2 YNNKEL (reference sequence).

The V and J genes are TRBV7-9 and TRBJ1-1; D remains unclear. This CDR3 comprises 14 residues. Per germline, CDR1 SEHNR and CDR2 FQNEAQ (reference sequence). Trimming took off 1 base at V and 2 bases at J, with 8 bases between the two ends. This chain's CDR3 is CASSLESRNTEAFF. CDR3 nucleotides: TGTGCCAGCAGCTTAGAATCCAGAAACACTGAAGCTTTCTTT.

This clone was recorded once. The V gene is TRBV28, the J gene TRBJ1-6; 7 positions agree with TRBD1. V lost 9 bases, J lost 11 bases, and 16 bases stayed unmatched. The V gene's germline CDR1 is MDHEN and CDR2 SYDVKM. CDR3 length: 15 residues. CDR3 loop: CASIDRVGGTAPLHF. CDR3 bases: TGTGCCAGTATTGACAGGGTGGGTGGGACCGCACCCCTCCACTTT. The variable domain in full, completed from reference TRBV28 and TRBJ1-6, reads DVKVTQSSRYLVKRTGEKVFLECVQDMDHENMFWYRQDPGLGLRLIYFSYDVKMKEKGDIPEGYSVSREKKERFSLILESASTNQTSMYLCASIDRVGGTAPLHFGNGTRLTVT.

This chain links TRBV2 with TRBJ1-3; TRBD1 agrees at 8 bases. The V gene end was trimmed by 7 bases and the J gene end by 2 bases; junction bases not matched to a gene: 1. The germline V gene encodes CDR1 SNHLY and CDR2 FYNNEI. The CDR3 extends over 13 amino acids. CDR3 nucleotides: TGTGCCAGCAAGGACAGGGCTGGAAACACCATATATTTT. Its translation: CASKDRAGNTIYF.

This clone was seen once. The chain combines TRBV27 with TRBJ1-6, with 8 bases identical to TRBD1. V lost 6 bases to trimming and J lost 8 bases; unmatched junction nucleotides: 12. The CDR3 runs 16 residues. From germline, CDR1 is MNHEY and CDR2 SMNVEV (reference sequence). CDR3 sequence reads: CASRVVGQGSHSPLHF. CDR3 DNA: TGTGCCAGCAGAGTTGTTGGACAGGGTTCTCATTCACCCCTCCACTTT.

The chain joins TRBV2 to TRBJ2-1; tentatively, D is TRBD1 (5 bases). V lost 0 bases and J lost 8, with 23 bases in between. Germline V gives CDR1 SNHLY, CDR2 FYNNEI. The CDR3 covers 18 residues. CDR3 residues: CASSEAISGFLGPDEQFF. For the CDR3, the DNA is TGTGCCAGCAGTGAAGCGATATCAGGGTTCCTTGGGCCCGATGAGCAGTTCTTC.

This chain links TRBV5-5 with TRBJ1-2; 8 nucleotides agree with TRBD1. CDR3 size: 13 residues. Germline V gene sequence: CDR1 SGHKS, CDR2 YYEKEE (reference sequence). Trimming removed 3 bases from V and 3 bases from J; junction bases left unmatched: 1. CDR3 bases: TGTGCCAGCAGCTCGACAGGGGACTATGGCTACACCTTC. This translates into CASSSTGDYGYTF. Full variable domain (outside the CDR3, taken from reference TRBV5-5 and TRBJ1-2): DAGVTQSPTHLIKTRGQQVTLRCSPISGHKSVSWYQQVLGQGPQFIFQYYEKEERGRGNFPDRFSARQFPNYSSELNVNALLLGDSALYLCASSSTGDYGYTFGSGTRLTVV.

The chain combines TRBV10-1 with TRBJ1-4, with 10 bases lining up with TRBD1. This CDR3 is built from 14 residues. V lost 6 bases and J lost 10; bases outside the gene matches: 8. In germline, CDR1 is WNHNN, CDR2 SYGVQD (reference sequence). In DNA, the CDR3 is TGCGCCAGCAGCAGGGACAGGGGAGTTGGAAAACTGTTTTTT. It codes for CASSRDRGVGKLFF.

The CDR3 loop reads CASTLGTEYRHTEAFF. The CDR3 DNA reads as TGTGCCAGCACCTTGGGGACAGAGTATAGGCACACTGAAGCTTTCTTT. The chain carries TRBV11-1 and TRBJ1-1, with 7 positions matching TRBD1. Germline CDR1 and CDR2: SGHAT and FQDESV (reference sequence). The CDR3 extends over 16 amino acids. Trimming cost V 7 bases and J 3 bases; bases outside gene matches: 14.

The rearrangement uses TRBV5-5 and TRBJ2-3; D unresolved. The CDR3 length is 15 residues. Trimming cost V 0 bases and J 1 base, with 9 bases left between them. Germline-derived CDR1 and CDR2 are SGHKS and YYEKEE (reference sequence). The CDR3 loop reads CASSLGLLGTDTQYF. CDR3 bases: TGTGCCAGCAGCTTGGGGTTACTCGGCACAGATACGCAGTATTTT.

The chain uses TRBV6-6 and TRBJ2-5, with D tentatively TRBD2 (6 bases). Germline-derived CDR1 and CDR2 are MNHNY and SVGAGI (reference sequence). The CDR3 extends over 15 amino acids. V was shortened by 7 bases and J by 4 bases, with 19 bases between the two germline ends. The CDR3 region is CASTRPGGERETQYF. The DNA of the CDR3 is TGTGCCAGCACCCGCCCTGGAGGGGAACGAGAGACCCAGTACTTC.

J is TRBJ1-2 and V is TRBV6-5; D is possibly TRBD1 (6 bases). V gave up 5 bases and J gave up 8 bases, with 12 bases separating them. This CDR3 contains 12 residues. CDR1 is MNHEY, CDR2 SVGAGI, per germline. As DNA, the CDR3 is TGTGCCAGCAGTCAACAGGGTCGGGGCTACACCTTC. This encodes CASSQQGRGYTF.

This chain links TRBV7-9 with TRBJ1-4; D not resolved. CDR3 length: 13 residues. CDR1 SEHNR and CDR2 FQNEAQ come from the germline V gene (reference sequence). The V gene lost 1 base and the J gene lost 5 bases, with 5 bases spanning the gap. The CDR3 region has the DNA TGTGCCAGCAGCTTAGTCCCGAATGAAAAACTGTTTTTT. Translating it yields CASSLVPNEKLFF.

The chain is built from TRBV7-9 and TRBJ2-5; D unclear. The CDR3 is 14 residues long. V lost 0 bases and J lost 1, with 6 bases in between. From germline, CDR1 is SEHNR and CDR2 FQNEAQ (reference sequence). CDR3 amino acids: CASSLAYGQETQYF. CDR3 in DNA: TGTGCCAGCAGCTTAGCGTACGGCCAAGAGACCCAGTACTTC.

The V call is TRBV19, the J call TRBJ2-1; 9 bases fit TRBD2. The CDR3 loop spans 15 amino acids. J lost 9 bases, V lost 6 bases, and 12 bases had no gene match. Germline V gene data show CDR1 as LNHDA and CDR2 as SQIVND (reference sequence). The CDR3 loop is CASRLAGPAVTEQFF. CDR3 nucleotide sequence: TGTGCCAGTAGACTAGCGGGTCCAGCCGTCACTGAGCAGTTCTTC. Complete variable domain (other parts from reference TRBV19 and TRBJ2-1): DGGITQSPKYLFRKEGQNVTLSCEQNLNHDAMYWYRQDPGQGLRLIYYSQIVNDFQKGDIAEGYSVSREKKESFPLTVTSAQKNPTAFYLCASRLAGPAVTEQFFGPGTRLTVL.

This sequence joins TRBV12-3 or TRBV12-4 and TRBJ2-1; TRBD1 might be the D (5 bases). This CDR3 spans 13 amino acids. Trimming left V 3 bases short and J 10 bases short, with 13 bases between. The CDR3 is CASSFSGSGEQFF. The CDR3 DNA follows: TGTGCCAGCAGTTTCTCAGGGTCTGGCGAGCAGTTCTTC.